The TCR beta chain under discussion was sequenced for a study of glioma-infiltrating T cells. Findings and limits, study-wide: CDR3 overlap between tissue and blood was very small. Tissue-blood divergence was below expectation in non-neoplastic patients, above in gliomas.

TCR alpha and beta CDR3 regions were amplified from RNA using iRepertoire nested multiplex PCR. For one-step reverse transcription and amplification, roughly 95-400 ng of tissue mRNA or PBMC total RNA was used. TCRdb processed the multiplex PCR reads anew with MiXCR; each CDR3 protein has one entry. The sample lists 90,000 to 110,000 distinct CDR3 sequences, 25% to 30% seen once, with roughly a third in the top ten. Germline CDR1 is KGHSH and CDR2 is LQKENI. V was trimmed by 0 bases and J by 8 bases, leaving 10 bases between them. The CDR3 has 13 residues. About this clonotype itself: Its cognate antigen is unknown.

The sequenced sample consisted of glioma tissue, nonneoplastic brain tissue, or PBMCs (not recorded which). The clonotype comes from a human donor with low-grade glioma or glioblastoma, undergoing nonglioma brain surgery, or in good health (not recorded which). The chain combines TRBV18 with TRBJ1-2; no clear D gene. The CDR3 DNA reads as TGTGCCAGCTCACCACCACCCCGGGAGGGCTACACCTTC. Amino acids: CASSPPPREGYTF.